Below, 20 T cell receptor beta chains from the same sample are listed, as sequenced in a study of shared clonotypes between healthy human individuals. Only CD45RO-negative cells positively selected for CCR7 counted as naive CD8 cells, so terminally differentiated effector memory CD45RA+ cells were excluded. The assay was immunoSEQ multiplex PCR, and TCRdb's table has in-frame clones only and misses some. Of around 2.1 million clones in the sample, about 93% are singletons; the top ten hold roughly 1.7%. Sequences were obtained from naive CD8+ T cells from PBMCs. The source is a man younger than 35 in good health. Some clones in this sample may be carry-over from other donors' samples.

This chain connects TRBV19 to TRBJ2-1; 11 bases are shared with TRBD2. This CDR3 region has 14 residues. From germline, CDR1 is LNHDA and CDR2 SQIVND (reference sequence). The V gene end was trimmed by 3 bases and the J gene end by 5 bases; junction bases not matched to a gene: 0. The chain's CDR3 is CASSMTSGNNEQFF. The DNA of the CDR3 is TGTGCCAGTAGTATGACTAGCGGGAACAATGAGCAGTTCTTC.

The J gene is TRBJ2-1, the V gene TRBV7-9; 12 bases map to TRBD1. V was pared by 6 bases and J by 9 bases, with 12 bases of the junction left unmatched. The CDR3 has 16 amino acids. The germline V gene has CDR1 SEHNR and CDR2 FQNEAQ (reference sequence). CDR3 DNA: TGTGCCAGCAGTTCCAACCGGGACAGGGGGCTTGGTGAGCAGTTCTTC. It codes for CASSSNRDRGLGEQFF. The full variable domain, in which reference TRBV7-9 and TRBJ2-1 provide the parts outside the CDR3, is DTGVSQNPRHKITKRGQNVTFRCDPISEHNRLYWYRQTLGQGPEFLTYFQNEAQLEKSRLLSDRFSAERPKGSFSTLEIQRTEQGDSAMYLCASSSNRDRGLGEQFFGPGTRLTVL.

This chain links TRBV28 with TRBJ1-3; D not certain. The V end was cut by 1 base, the J end by 1 base, with 5 bases between. This CDR3 has 14 residues. CDR1 MDHEN and CDR2 SYDVKM come from the germline V gene. The CDR3 DNA sequence: TGTGCCAGCAGTTTATCAAGTTCTGGAAACACCATATATTTT. As protein: CASSLSSSGNTIYF.

The V and J genes are TRBV6-5 and TRBJ2-5; 10 bases align to TRBD2. V shed 2 bases, J shed 7 bases, and the junction held 7 bases outside the gene matches. This CDR3 is 15 amino acids long. Germline CDR1 reads MNHEY; CDR2 reads SVGAGI. The CDR3 nucleotides read TGTGCCAGCAGTTACGCTAGCGGGGGCGCAGGGACCCAGTACTTC. Residues: CASSYASGGAGTQYF.

This chain links TRBV4-3 with TRBJ1-2; perhaps TRBD1 as D (6 bases). The germline V gene encodes CDR1 LGHNA and CDR2 YSLEER. The V end lost 4 bases, the J end lost 4 bases, and 10 bases lay between the germline ends. This CDR3 region has 13 residues. The CDR3 is CASSPQGGYGYTF. The CDR3 DNA sequence: TGCGCCAGCAGCCCACAGGGAGGCTATGGCTACACCTTC.

Worth noting for this clone: It is likely a read error: a sequence one base away is far more abundant. The V and J genes are TRBV11-3 and TRBJ2-7; 8 bases agree with TRBD2. This CDR3 has 17 residues. Per germline, CDR1 SGHNT and CDR2 YENEEA. J gave up 0 bases and V 5 bases, and 12 bases lay outside the gene matches. The CDR3 nucleotides are TGTGCCAGCAGCGGATCGACAACTAGCGGTAGCTCCTACGAGCAGTACTTC. It specifies CASSGSTTSGSSYEQYF.

With respect to this clone: Other DNA variants within this sample encode the same CDR3. J is TRBJ1-1 and V is TRBV28; possibly TRBD1 for D (5 bases). The length of the CDR3 is 14 residues. Germline V gene lookup returns CDR1 MDHEN and CDR2 SYDVKM. The ends were cut back, 5 bases at V and 2 bases at J, with 12 bases in the middle. CDR3 residues: CASSPLGLNTEAFF. CDR3 bases: TGTGCCAGCAGTCCCCTGGGGCTAAACACTGAAGCTTTCTTT.

V usage is TRBV7-9 and J usage is TRBJ1-2; D is unclear. The V gene's germline CDR1 is SEHNR and CDR2 FQNEAQ (reference sequence). V was trimmed by 5 bases and J by 11 bases, leaving 15 bases between them. The CDR3 runs 12 residues. As DNA, the CDR3 is TGTGCCAGCAGCCAACTCGACGTCGGGTACACCTTC. It is translated as CASSQLDVGYTF.

Of note for this clone: The same CDR3 can be traced to other DNA sequences in this sample. V usage is TRBV2 and J usage is TRBJ1-1; D uncertain. The CDR3 totals 10 residues. Looked up from germline, CDR1 is SNHLY and CDR2 is FYNNEI. V shed 8 bases and J shed 2 bases, with 3 bases lying between them. Written as DNA, the CDR3 is TGTGCCAGCTTAAACACTGAAGCTTTCTTT. The encoded protein is CASLNTEAFF.

The rearrangement joins TRBV19 to TRBJ2-1; D remains unclear. The CDR3 loop spans 16 amino acids. Trimming removed 5 bases from V and 2 bases from J, with 16 bases in between. In germline, CDR1 is LNHDA, CDR2 SQIVND (reference sequence). The CDR3 nucleotides are TGTGCCAGTAGTTCTATAGTGAGCGTGGCCTACAATGAGCAGTTCTTC. This gives the protein CASSSIVSVAYNEQFF.

V gene TRBV4-1 combines with J gene TRBJ1-4; 8 bases align to TRBD1. CDR1 and CDR2 from the germline V gene are MGHRA and YSYEKL. The CDR3 loop spans 17 amino acids. V trimming: 3 bases; J trimming: 5 bases; junction bases outside the gene matches: 11. The CDR3: CASSQGPPDRGNEKLFF. DNA for the CDR3: TGCGCCAGCAGCCAGGGGCCCCCCGACAGGGGAAATGAAAAACTGTTTTTT.

The rearrangement joins TRBV7-8 to TRBJ2-5, with D unresolved. CDR1 and CDR2 (germline): SGHVS, FQNEAQ. The CDR3 runs 14 residues. The V end lost 5 bases, the J end lost 1 base, and 11 bases lay between the germline ends. The CDR3 DNA reads as TGTGCCAGCAGCCCCAGGACGGGCCAAGAGACCCAGTACTTC. The encoded protein is CASSPRTGQETQYF.

Regarding this clone: Different DNA sequences within this sample yield the same CDR3. This chain joins TRBV27 and TRBJ1-1; D is uncertain. In germline, CDR1 is MNHEY, CDR2 SMNVEV (reference sequence). The CDR3 length is 13 residues. Trimming took off 5 bases at V and 2 bases at J, with 9 bases between the two ends. For the CDR3, the DNA is TGTGCCAGCAGTAGGACGGTCAACACTGAAGCTTTCTTT. This sequence encodes CASSRTVNTEAFF.

The rearrangement uses TRBV19 and TRBJ2-1, with 7 nucleotides matching TRBD2. CDR1 is LNHDA, CDR2 SQIVND, per germline (reference sequence). The CDR3 has 15 residues. The V segment lost 4 bases and the J segment 3 bases; nucleotides outside the gene matches: 6. CDR3 residues: CASSNGGLLYNEQFF. The CDR3 region has the DNA TGTGCCAGTAGTAATGGGGGACTACTCTACAATGAGCAGTTCTTC.

This clone has just a few counts. The gene calls are TRBV28 and TRBJ2-1, with 9 bases lining up with TRBD2. V gave up 3 bases and J gave up 6 bases; unmatched junction bases: 6. The length of the CDR3 is 15 residues. Germline loops: CDR1 MDHEN, CDR2 SYDVKM. The DNA for the CDR3 is TGTGCCAGCAGTTTTGGGACTAGCTCTTCCAATGAGCAGTTCTTC. Its translation is CASSFGTSSSNEQFF.

This clone was counted a single time. V gene TRBV29-1 combines with J gene TRBJ1-4; the D gene is possibly TRBD1 (5 bases). The CDR3 runs to 16 residues. V was trimmed by 1 base and J by 6 bases, leaving 18 bases between them. Germline CDR1 and CDR2: SQVTM and ANQGSEA. The CDR3 protein is CSVEVVRREGHEKLFF. The CDR3 coding sequence is TGCAGCGTTGAAGTAGTTCGCAGGGAGGGACATGAAAAACTGTTTTTT.

V is TRBV18 and J is TRBJ2-7; 7 nucleotides align to TRBD1. V shed 2 bases and J 1 base; nucleotides not matched to a gene: 5. Germline loops: CDR1 KGHSH, CDR2 LQKENI. The CDR3 has 15 residues. The CDR3 region is CASSPEGARSYEQYF. CDR3 nucleotide sequence: TGTGCCAGCTCACCAGAGGGGGCGCGGTCCTACGAGCAGTACTTC. The variable domain in full, with the rest retrieved from reference TRBV18 and TRBJ2-7, is NAGVMQNPRHLVRRRGQEARLRCSPMKGHSHVYWYRQLPEEGLKFMVYLQKENIIDESGMPKERFSAEFPKEGPSILRIQQVVRGDSAAYFCASSPEGARSYEQYFGPGTRLTVT.

The chain is built from TRBV5-4 and TRBJ1-1; maybe TRBD1 (5 bases). The V end lost 9 bases, the J end lost 1 base, and 10 bases lay between the germline ends. Germline CDR1 reads SGHNT; CDR2 reads YYREEE (reference sequence). The CDR3 totals 12 residues. DNA for the CDR3: TGTGCCACCCGCGACAGGAACACTGAAGCTTTCTTT. It specifies CATRDRNTEAFF.

The chain couples TRBV11-3 to TRBJ2-3; 12 bases align to TRBD1. Trimming removed 5 bases from V and 3 bases from J; junction bases left unmatched: 6. Germline V lookup: CDR1 SGHNT, CDR2 YENEEA. There are 16 residues in the CDR3. CDR3: CASSTGTGGKTDTQYF. The CDR3 DNA reads as TGTGCCAGCAGCACGGGGACAGGGGGCAAGACAGATACGCAGTATTTT.

The J gene is TRBJ2-2, the V gene TRBV29-1; 10 bases map to TRBD1. V lost 7 bases, J lost 4 bases, and 6 bases stayed unmatched. Germline V gene sequence: CDR1 SQVTM, CDR2 ANQGSEA. The CDR3 runs to 14 residues. The CDR3 spells CSAQDRGGTGELFF. The CDR3 nucleotides read TGCAGCGCCCAGGACAGGGGGGGCACCGGGGAGCTGTTTTTT.